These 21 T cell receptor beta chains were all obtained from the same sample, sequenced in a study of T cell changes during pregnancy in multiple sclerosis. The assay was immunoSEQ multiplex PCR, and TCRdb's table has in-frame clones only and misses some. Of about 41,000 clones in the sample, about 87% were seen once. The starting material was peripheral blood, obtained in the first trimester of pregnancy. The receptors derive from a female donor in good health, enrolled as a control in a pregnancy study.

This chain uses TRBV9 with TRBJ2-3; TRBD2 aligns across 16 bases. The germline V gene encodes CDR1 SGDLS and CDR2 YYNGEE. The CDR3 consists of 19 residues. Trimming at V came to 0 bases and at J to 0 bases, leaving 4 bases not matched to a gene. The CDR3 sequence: CASSVEGLAGGYSTDTQYF. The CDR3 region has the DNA TGTGCCAGCAGCGTAGAGGGACTAGCGGGGGGGTATAGCACAGATACGCAGTATTTT.

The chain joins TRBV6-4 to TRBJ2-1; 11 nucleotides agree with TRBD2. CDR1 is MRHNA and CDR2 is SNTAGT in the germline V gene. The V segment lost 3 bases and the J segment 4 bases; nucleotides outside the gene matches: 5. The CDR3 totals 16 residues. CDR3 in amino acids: CASSEDGTSGYNEQFF. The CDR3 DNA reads TGTGCCAGCAGTGAGGACGGGACTAGCGGTTACAATGAGCAGTTCTTC.

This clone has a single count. The DNA of the CDR3 is TGTGCCAGCATGGCCACACAGACCTTTAGCAATCAGCCCCAGCATTTT. Translated, it gives CASMATQTFSNQPQHF. The gene calls are TRBV27 and TRBJ1-5; the D is unclear. There are 16 residues in the CDR3. The V gene's germline CDR1 is MNHEY and CDR2 SMNVEV (reference sequence). V was cut by 7 bases and J by 0 bases, with 16 bases left in between.

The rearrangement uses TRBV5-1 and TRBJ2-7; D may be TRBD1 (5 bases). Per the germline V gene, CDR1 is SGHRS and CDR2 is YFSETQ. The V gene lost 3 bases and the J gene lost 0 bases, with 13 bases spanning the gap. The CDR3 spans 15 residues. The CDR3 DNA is TGCGCCAGCAGCTCGCAGGGTTCGAGCTCCTACGAGCAGTACTTC. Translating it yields CASSSQGSSSYEQYF.

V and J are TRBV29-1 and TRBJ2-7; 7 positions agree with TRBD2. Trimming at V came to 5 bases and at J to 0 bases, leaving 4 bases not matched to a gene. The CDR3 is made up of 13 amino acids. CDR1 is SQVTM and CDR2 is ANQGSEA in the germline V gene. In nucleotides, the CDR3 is TGCAGCGTTCCAGGACTAGACTCCTACGAGCAGTACTTC. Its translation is CSVPGLDSYEQYF.

The CDR3 sequence is CASSPHRVGSYNEQFF. The CDR3 DNA reads TGTGCCAGCAGCCCCCACAGGGTGGGGTCCTACAATGAGCAGTTCTTC. V usage is TRBV14 and J usage is TRBJ2-1, with D possibly TRBD1 on 6 matching bases. Germline V lookup: CDR1 SGHDN, CDR2 FVKESK. Trimming stripped 4 bases from V and 1 base from J, with 14 bases between. The CDR3 sequence is 16 residues long. Looking up the rest from reference TRBV14 and TRBJ2-1 gives the full variable domain: EAGVTQFPSHSVIEKGQTVTLRCDPISGHDNLYWYRRVMGKEIKFLLHFVKESKQDESGMPNNRFLAERTGGTYSTLKVQPAELEDSGVYFCASSPHRVGSYNEQFFGPGTRLTVL.

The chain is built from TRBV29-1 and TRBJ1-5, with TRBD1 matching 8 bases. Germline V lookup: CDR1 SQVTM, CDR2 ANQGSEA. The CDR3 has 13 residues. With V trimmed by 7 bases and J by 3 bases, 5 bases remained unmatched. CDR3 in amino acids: CSAADRANQPQHF. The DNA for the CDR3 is TGCAGCGCCGCGGACAGGGCCAATCAGCCCCAGCATTTT.

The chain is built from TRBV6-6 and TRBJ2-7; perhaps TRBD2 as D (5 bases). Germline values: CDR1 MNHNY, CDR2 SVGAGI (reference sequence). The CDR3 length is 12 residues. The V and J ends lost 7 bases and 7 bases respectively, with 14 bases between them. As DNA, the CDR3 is TGTGCCAGCACCGGCCGAGGGAGTGAGCAGTACTTC. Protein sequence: CASTGRGSEQYF.

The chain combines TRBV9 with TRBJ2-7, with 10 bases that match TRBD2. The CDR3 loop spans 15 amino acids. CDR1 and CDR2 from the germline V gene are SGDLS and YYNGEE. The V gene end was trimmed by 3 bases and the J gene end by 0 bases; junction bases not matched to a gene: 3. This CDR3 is CASSDSGGISYEQYF. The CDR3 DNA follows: TGTGCCAGCAGCGATAGCGGGGGGATCTCCTACGAGCAGTACTTC.

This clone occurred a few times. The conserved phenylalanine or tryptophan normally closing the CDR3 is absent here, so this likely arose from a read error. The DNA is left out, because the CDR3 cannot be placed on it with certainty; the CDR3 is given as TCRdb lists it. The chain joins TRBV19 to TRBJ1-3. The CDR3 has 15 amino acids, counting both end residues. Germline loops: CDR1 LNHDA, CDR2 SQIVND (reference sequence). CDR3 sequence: CASSYNPGTFICHLR.

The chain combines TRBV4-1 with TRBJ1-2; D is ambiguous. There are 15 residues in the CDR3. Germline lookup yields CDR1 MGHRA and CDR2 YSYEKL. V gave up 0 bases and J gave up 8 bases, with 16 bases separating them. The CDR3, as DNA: TGCGCCAGCAGCCAAGATCCGACGGGGTTTGGAGGCTACACCTTC. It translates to CASSQDPTGFGGYTF.

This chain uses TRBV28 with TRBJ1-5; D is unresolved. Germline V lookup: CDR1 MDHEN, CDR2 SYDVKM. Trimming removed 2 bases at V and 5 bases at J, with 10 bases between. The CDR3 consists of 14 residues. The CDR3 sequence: CASSLSSGDQPQHF. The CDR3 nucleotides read TGTGCCAGCAGTTTAAGTTCGGGAGATCAGCCCCAGCATTTT.

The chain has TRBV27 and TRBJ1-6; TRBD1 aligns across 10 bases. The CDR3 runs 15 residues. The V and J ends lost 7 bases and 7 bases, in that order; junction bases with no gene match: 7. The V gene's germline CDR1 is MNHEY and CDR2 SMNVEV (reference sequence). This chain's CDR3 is CASKLDRGYNSPLHF. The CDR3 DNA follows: TGTGCCAGCAAGTTGGACAGGGGGTACAATTCACCCCTCCACTTT.

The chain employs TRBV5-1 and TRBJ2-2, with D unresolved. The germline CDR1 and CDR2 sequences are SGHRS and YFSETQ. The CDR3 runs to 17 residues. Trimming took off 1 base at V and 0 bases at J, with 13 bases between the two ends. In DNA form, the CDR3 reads TGCGCCAGCAGCTTGAATTGGGCCGGTTCGAACACCGGGGAGCTGTTTTTT. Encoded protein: CASSLNWAGSNTGELFF.

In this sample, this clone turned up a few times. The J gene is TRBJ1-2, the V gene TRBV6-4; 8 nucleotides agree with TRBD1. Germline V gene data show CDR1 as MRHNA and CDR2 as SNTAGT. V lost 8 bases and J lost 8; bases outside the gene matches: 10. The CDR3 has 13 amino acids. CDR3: CASRAGGVGGYTF. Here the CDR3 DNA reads TGTGCCAGCCGAGCAGGGGGCGTAGGAGGCTACACCTTC.

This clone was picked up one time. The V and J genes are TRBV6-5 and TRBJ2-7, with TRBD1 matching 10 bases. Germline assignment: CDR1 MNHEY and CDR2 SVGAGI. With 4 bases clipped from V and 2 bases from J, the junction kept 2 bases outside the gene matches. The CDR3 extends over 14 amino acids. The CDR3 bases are TGTGCCAGCAGTTCGGACAGGGGGGCCTACGAGCAGTACTTC. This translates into CASSSDRGAYEQYF.

The CDR3 DNA is TGTGCCAGAAATAGCGGGGCCCCTTACAATGAGCAGTTCTTC. Translated: CARNSGAPYNEQFF. V gene TRBV6-4 combines with J gene TRBJ2-1, with 8 bases identical to TRBD2. In germline, CDR1 is MRHNA, CDR2 SNTAGT. The CDR3 has 14 amino acids. V was clipped by 9 bases and J by 4 bases; unmatched bases: 8.

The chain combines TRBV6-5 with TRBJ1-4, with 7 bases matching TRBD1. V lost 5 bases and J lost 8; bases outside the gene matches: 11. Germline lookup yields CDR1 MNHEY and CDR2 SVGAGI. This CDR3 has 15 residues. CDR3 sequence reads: CASSHEQGVREKLFF. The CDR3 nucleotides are TGTGCCAGCAGTCACGAGCAGGGGGTCAGAGAAAAACTGTTTTTT.

CDR3 residues: CASDSRLAELSYEQYF. The CDR3 DNA reads TGTGCTAGTGACAGCCGTCTAGCGGAGCTCTCCTACGAGCAGTACTTC. The V call is TRBV12-5, the J call TRBJ2-7, with TRBD2 matching 7 bases. The V gene's germline CDR1 is LGHNT and CDR2 FRNRAP. CDR3 size: 16 residues. J was trimmed by 0 bases and V by 7 bases; bases with no gene match: 12. Supplemented by reference TRBV12-5 and TRBJ2-7, the full variable domain reads DARVTQTPRHKVTEMGQEVTMRCQPILGHNTVFWYRQTMMQGLELLAYFRNRAPLDDSGMPKDRFSAEMPDATLATLKIQPSEPRDSAVYFCASDSRLAELSYEQYFGPGTRLTVT.

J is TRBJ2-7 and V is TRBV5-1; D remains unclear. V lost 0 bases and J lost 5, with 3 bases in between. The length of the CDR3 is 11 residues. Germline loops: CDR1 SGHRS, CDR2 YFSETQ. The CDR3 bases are TGCGCCAGCAGCTTGGGCGACGAGCAGTACTTC. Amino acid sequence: CASSLGDEQYF.

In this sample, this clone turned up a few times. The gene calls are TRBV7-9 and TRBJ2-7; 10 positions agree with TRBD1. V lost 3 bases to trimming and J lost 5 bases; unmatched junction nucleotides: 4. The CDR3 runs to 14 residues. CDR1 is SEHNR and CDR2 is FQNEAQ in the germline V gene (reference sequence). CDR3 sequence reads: CASSLGQGIDEQYF. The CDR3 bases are TGTGCCAGCAGCTTGGGACAGGGGATCGACGAGCAGTACTTC. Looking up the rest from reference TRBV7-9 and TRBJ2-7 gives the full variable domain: DTGVSQNPRHKITKRGQNVTFRCDPISEHNRLYWYRQTLGQGPEFLTYFQNEAQLEKSRLLSDRFSAERPKGSFSTLEIQRTEQGDSAMYLCASSLGQGIDEQYFGPGTRLTVT.